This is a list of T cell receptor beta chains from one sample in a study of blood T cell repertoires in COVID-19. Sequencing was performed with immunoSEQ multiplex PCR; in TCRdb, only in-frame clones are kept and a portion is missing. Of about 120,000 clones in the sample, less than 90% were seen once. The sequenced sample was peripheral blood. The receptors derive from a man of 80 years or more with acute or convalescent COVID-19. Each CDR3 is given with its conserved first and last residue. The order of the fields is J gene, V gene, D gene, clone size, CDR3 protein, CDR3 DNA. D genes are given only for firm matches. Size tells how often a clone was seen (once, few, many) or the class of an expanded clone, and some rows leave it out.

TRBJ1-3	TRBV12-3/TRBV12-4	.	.	CASSLVGRDTIYF	TGTGCCAGCAGTTTGGTAGGGAGGGACACCATATATTTT
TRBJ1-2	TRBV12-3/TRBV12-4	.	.	CAAGQNYGYTF	TGTGCCGCGGGGCAAAACTATGGCTACACCTTC
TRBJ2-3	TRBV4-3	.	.	CASSLLLASPEGTDTQYF	TGCGCCAGCAGCCTCCTGCTAGCGTCCCCCGAGGGCACAGATACGCAGTATTTT
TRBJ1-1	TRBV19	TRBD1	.	CASSMTTGEVAFF	TGTGCCAGTAGTATGACGACAGGGGAGGTAGCTTTCTTT
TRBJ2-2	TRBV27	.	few	CASNPRSVPRYTGELFF	TGTGCCAGCAATCCCCGAAGCGTGCCGCGGTACACCGGGGAGCTGTTTTTT
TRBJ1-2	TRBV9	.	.	CASSERQSLGGYTF	TGTGCCAGCAGCGAGCGACAGTCCCTCGGGGGCTACACCTTC
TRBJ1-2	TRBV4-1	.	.	CASSQDAGALAYGYTF	TGCGCCAGCAGCCAAGATGCGGGGGCGCTTGCCTATGGCTACACCTTC
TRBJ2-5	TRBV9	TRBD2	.	CASSTRGGANQETQYF	TGTGCCAGCAGCACCCGGGGGGGGGCCAACCAAGAGACCCAGTACTTC
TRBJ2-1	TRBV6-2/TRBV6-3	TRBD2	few	CASSYTSGRAYNEQFF	TGTGCCAGCAGTTACACCAGCGGGAGGGCCTACAATGAGCAGTTCTTC
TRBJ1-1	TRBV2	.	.	CASSTTPSNPNTEAFF	TGTGCCAGCAGTACAACCCCTTCCAACCCGAACACTGAAGCTTTCTTT
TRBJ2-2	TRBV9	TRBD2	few	CASSVAGGRALTGELFF	TGTGCCAGCAGCGTAGCTGGAGGGAGGGCCCTCACCGGGGAGCTGTTTTTT
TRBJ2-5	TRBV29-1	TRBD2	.	CSVVGAGELETQYF	TGCAGCGTTGTGGGAGCGGGGGAATTGGAGACCCAGTACTTC
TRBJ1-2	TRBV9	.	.	CASSVGLGGGYTF	TGTGCCAGCAGCGTAGGTCTGGGGGGAGGCTACACCTTC